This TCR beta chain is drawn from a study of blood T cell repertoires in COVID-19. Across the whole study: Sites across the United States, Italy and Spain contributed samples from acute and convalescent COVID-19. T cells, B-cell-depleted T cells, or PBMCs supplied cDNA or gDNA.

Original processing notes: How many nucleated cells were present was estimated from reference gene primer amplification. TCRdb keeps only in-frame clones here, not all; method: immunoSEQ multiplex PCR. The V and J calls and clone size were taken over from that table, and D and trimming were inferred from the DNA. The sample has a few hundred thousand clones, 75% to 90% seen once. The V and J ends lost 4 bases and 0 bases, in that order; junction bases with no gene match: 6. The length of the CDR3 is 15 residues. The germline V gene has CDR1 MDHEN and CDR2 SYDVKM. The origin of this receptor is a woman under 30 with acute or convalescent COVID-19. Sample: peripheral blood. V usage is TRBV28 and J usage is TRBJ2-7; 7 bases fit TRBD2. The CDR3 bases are TGTGCCAGCAGTTCCCCCGGGACTACCTCCTACGAGCAGTACTTC. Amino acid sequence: CASSSPGTTSYEQYF.